The 3 T cell receptor beta chains presented below share a single source sample, sequenced in a study of blood T cell repertoires in COVID-19. Sequenced by immunoSEQ multiplex PCR; TCRdb stores in-frame clones only, minus some. The sample shows roughly 170,000 clones, about 85% of them seen only once. Source material: peripheral blood. These receptors originate from a woman aged 45-65 years with COVID-19, enrolled during active disease.

The rearrangement links TRBV11-2 to TRBJ1-1; 8 bases align to TRBD1. CDR3 length: 14 residues. With 5 bases clipped from V and 0 bases from J, the junction kept 2 bases outside the gene matches. Germline CDR1 SGHAT, CDR2 FQNNGV. CDR3 amino acids: CASSTTGVNTEAFF. The CDR3 DNA is TGTGCCAGCAGCACGACAGGGGTGAACACTGAAGCTTTCTTT.

V usage is TRBV7-9 and J usage is TRBJ1-4; D is uncertain. The CDR3 is made up of 16 amino acids. The germline CDR1 and CDR2 sequences are SEHNR and FQNEAQ (reference sequence). The V end was cut by 7 bases, the J end by 6 bases, with 21 bases between. Written as DNA, the CDR3 is TGTGCCAGCACCCGGCCGGCGGGGAGTAGGGATGAAAAACTGTTTTTT. Residues: CASTRPAGSRDEKLFF.

The chain carries TRBV12-3 or TRBV12-4 and TRBJ2-7; tentative D call: TRBD2 (6 bases). With 3 bases removed from V and 2 bases from J, the gap between germline ends came to 8 bases. The CDR3 extends over 13 amino acids. CDR3 sequence reads: CASSFGGAYEQYF. Here the CDR3 DNA reads TGTGCCAGCAGTTTCGGCGGGGCCTACGAGCAGTACTTC.